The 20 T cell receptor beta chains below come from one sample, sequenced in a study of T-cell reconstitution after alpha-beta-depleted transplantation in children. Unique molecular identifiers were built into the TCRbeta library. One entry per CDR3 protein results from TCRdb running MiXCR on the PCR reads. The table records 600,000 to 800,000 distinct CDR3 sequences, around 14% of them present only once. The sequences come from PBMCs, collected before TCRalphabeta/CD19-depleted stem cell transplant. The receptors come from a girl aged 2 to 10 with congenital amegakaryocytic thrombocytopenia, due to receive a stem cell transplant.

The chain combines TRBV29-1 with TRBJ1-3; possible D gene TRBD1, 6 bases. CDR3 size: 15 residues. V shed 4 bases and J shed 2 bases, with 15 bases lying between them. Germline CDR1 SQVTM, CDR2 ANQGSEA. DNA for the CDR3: TGCAGCGTTGGAGCCGGGGGCGCCCCTGGAAACACCATATATTTT. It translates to CSVGAGGAPGNTIYF.

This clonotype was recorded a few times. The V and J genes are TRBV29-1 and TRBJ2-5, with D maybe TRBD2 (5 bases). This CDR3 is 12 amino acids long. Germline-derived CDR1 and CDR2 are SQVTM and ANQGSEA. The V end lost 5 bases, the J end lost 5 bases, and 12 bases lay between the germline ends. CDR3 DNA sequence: TGCAGCGTTTCATTCGGGGAGGAGACCCAGTACTTC. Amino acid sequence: CSVSFGEETQYF.

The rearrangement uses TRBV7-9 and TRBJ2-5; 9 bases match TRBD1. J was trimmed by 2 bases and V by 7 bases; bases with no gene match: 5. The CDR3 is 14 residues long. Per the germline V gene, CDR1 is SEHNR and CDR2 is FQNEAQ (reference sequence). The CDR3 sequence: CASTWDRDQETQYF. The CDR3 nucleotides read TGTGCCAGCACATGGGACAGGGATCAAGAGACCCAGTACTTC.

CDR3 bases: TGTGCCAGCAGTTCCCGGTGGGCTAGCGGGAGAGTTATCGAGACCCAGTACTTC. It specifies CASSSRWASGRVIETQYF. V is TRBV12-3 or TRBV12-4 and J is TRBJ2-5; 10 nucleotides line up with TRBD2. This CDR3 has 18 amino acids. The junction had 16 bases not matched to a gene; V was cut back by 4 bases and J by 5 bases.

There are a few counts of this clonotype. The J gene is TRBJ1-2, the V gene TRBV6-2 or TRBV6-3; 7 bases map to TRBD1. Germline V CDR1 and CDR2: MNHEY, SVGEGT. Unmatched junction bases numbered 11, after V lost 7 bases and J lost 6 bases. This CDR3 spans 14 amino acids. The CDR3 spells CASTSTGPGDGYTF. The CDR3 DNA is TGTGCCAGCACCTCGACAGGGCCCGGCGATGGCTACACCTTC.

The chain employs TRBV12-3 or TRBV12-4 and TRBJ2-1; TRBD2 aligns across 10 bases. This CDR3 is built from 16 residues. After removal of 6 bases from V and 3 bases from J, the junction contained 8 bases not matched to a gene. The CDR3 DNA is TGTGCCAGCAGCGGGCCGGGGACTAGCGTCTACAATGAGCAGTTCTTC. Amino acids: CASSGPGTSVYNEQFF.

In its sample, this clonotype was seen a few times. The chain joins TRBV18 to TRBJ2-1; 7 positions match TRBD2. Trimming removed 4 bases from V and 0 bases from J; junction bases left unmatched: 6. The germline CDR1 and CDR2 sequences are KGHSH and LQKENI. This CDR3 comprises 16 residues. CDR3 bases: TGTGCCAGCTCACGGATCCTAGCGGTCTCCTACAATGAGCAGTTCTTC. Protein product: CASSRILAVSYNEQFF. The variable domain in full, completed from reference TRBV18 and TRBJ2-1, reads NAGVMQNPRHLVRRRGQEARLRCSPMKGHSHVYWYRQLPEEGLKFMVYLQKENIIDESGMPKERFSAEFPKEGPSILRIQQVVRGDSAAYFCASSRILAVSYNEQFFGPGTRLTVL.

The CDR3 is CASSFPGHFSYEQYF. Written as DNA, the CDR3 is TGTGCCAGCAGTTTCCCGGGACACTTCTCCTACGAGCAGTACTTC. The chain is built from TRBV28 and TRBJ2-7; D might be TRBD1 (6 bases). Trimming took off 3 bases at V and 0 bases at J, with 12 bases between the two ends. The CDR3 contains 15 residues. Germline values: CDR1 MDHEN, CDR2 SYDVKM.

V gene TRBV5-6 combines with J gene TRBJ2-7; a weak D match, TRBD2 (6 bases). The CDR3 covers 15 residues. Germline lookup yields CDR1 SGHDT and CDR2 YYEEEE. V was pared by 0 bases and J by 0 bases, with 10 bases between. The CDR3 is CASSLAVGSSYEQYF. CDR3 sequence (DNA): TGTGCCAGCAGCTTGGCTGTCGGGAGCTCCTACGAGCAGTACTTC.

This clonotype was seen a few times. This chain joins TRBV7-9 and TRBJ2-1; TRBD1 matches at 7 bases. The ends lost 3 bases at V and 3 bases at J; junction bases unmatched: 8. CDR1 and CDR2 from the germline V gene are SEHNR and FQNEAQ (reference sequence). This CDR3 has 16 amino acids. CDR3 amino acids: CASSFQGTDVYNEQFF. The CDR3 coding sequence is TGTGCCAGCAGCTTCCAGGGGACAGACGTCTACAATGAGCAGTTCTTC.

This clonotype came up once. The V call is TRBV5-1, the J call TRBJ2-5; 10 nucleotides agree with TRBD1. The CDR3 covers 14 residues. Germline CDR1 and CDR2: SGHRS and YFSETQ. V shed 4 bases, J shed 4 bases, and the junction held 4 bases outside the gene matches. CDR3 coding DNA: TGCGCCAGCAGCGCCGGGACAGGGGCAGAGACCCAGTACTTC. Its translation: CASSAGTGAETQYF.

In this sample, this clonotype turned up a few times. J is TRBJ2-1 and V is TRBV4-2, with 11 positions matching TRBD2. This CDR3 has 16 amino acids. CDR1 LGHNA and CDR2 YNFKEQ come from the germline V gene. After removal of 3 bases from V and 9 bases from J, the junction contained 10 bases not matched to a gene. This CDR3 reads CASSQKVLAGEGEQFF. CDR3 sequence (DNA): TGTGCCAGCAGCCAGAAAGTACTAGCGGGAGAGGGTGAGCAGTTCTTC.

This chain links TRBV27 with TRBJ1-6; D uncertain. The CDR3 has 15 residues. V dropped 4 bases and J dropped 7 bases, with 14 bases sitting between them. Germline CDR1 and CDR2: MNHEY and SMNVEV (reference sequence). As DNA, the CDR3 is TGTGCCAGCAGTTCTGGGCCCCGCTCCAATTCACCCCTCCACTTT. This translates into CASSSGPRSNSPLHF.

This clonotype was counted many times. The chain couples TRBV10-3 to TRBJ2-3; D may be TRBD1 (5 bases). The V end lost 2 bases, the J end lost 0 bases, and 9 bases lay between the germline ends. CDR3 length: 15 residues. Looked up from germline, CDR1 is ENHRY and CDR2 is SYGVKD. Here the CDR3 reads CAISERTPSTDTQYF. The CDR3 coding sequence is TGTGCCATCAGTGAGAGGACACCTAGCACAGATACGCAGTATTTT.

The CDR3 DNA follows: TGTGCCAGCAGTTTTACAGGGGCAGGAGAGACCCAGTACTTC. It encodes CASSFTGAGETQYF. J is TRBJ2-5 and V is TRBV12-3 or TRBV12-4, with 7 positions matching TRBD1. Trimming took 3 bases from V and 4 from J; bases not matched to a gene: 5. This CDR3 has 14 amino acids.

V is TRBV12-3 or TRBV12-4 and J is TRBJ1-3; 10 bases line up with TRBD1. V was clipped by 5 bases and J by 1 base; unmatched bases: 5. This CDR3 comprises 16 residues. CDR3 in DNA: TGTGCCAGCAGTCGACAGGGGGCTGGATCTGGAAACACCATATATTTT. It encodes CASSRQGAGSGNTIYF.

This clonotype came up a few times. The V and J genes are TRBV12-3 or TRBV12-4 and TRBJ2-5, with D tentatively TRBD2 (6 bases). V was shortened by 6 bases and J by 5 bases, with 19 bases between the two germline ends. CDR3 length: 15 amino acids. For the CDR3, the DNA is TGTGCCAGCAGCCTCAGGAGGGGAGAGGTGGAGACCCAGTACTTC. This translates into CASSLRRGEVETQYF.

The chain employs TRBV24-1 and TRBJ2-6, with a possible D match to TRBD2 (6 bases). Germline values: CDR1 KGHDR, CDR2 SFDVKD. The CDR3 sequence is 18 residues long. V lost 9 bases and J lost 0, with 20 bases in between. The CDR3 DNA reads TGTGCCACCGACGCGGGACCGAAAAAAACCTCTGGGGCCAACGTCCTGACTTTC. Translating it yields CATDAGPKKTSGANVLTF.

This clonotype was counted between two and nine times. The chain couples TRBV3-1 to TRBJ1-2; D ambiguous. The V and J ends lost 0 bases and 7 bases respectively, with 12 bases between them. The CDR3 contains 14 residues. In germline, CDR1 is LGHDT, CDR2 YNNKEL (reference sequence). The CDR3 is CASSQEHKWGGYTF. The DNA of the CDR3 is TGTGCCAGCAGCCAAGAGCACAAATGGGGTGGCTACACCTTC.

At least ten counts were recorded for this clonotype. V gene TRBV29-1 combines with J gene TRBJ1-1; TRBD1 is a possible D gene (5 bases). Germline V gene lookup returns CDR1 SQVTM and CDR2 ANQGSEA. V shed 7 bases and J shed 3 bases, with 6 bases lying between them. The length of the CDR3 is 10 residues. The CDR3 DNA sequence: TGCAGCGGGGGGGACACTGAAGCTTTCTTT. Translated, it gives CSGGDTEAFF.